This T cell receptor (beta chain) was captured by sequencing in a study of tissue T cells after allogeneic stem cell transplantation (dated by TCRdb to between 2021 and 2024). Concerning the study at large: Every GVHD patient got a graft from a donor, with four grafts unmodified and three CD34-selected to deplete T cells. If a tissue had multiple samples, a pathologist reviewed H&E sections so that samples with histologically apparent lymphocytes got priority for sequencing. Using research autopsies of patients with and without GVHD, plus mouse models of GVHD, the study profiled TCR beta repertoires across many tissues. The human arm was conducted as a prospective observational study, and neither blinding nor randomization was performed.

Libraries were made using the immunoSEQ multiplex PCR assay. TCRbeta CDR3 sequencing was performed at survey depth by Adaptive Biotechnologies, and CDR3 sequences, V/J genes, productive frequency and template counts were reported. TCR beta CDR3 regions were amplified from genomic DNA rather than RNA. Processing in the source paper ran as follows. Pairwise repertoire overlap between tissues was quantified with Jensen-Shannon divergence, where 1 means complete divergence and 0 identical. Tissues were clustered by single-linkage agglomerative hierarchical clustering of pairwise JSD values, and the clustering results were displayed as dendrograms. GLIPH2 was run on all patient samples with simulation_depth 1000, kmer_min_depth 3 and cdr3_length_cutoff 8, and groups with more than two unique CDR3s were retained. A standardized tissue-overlap score was generated by extrapolating Jaccard GLIPH-group overlap across patients to a standard repertoire size of 1000 clones. To look at how diversity was associated with clinical or experimental variables, linear mixed-effect models were used, with tissue treated as a fixed effect and individual treated as a random effect. This immuneACCESS table, as held by TCRdb, lists in-frame sequences with V and J called but not all clones. Of the missing ones, under half trace to an unresolved V gene in checked studies; the others have no known cause. The V and J calls and clone size come from that table; D and trimming were worked out from the DNA. This sample has roughly 900 clones in its table, and around three quarters of those were observed once. The top ten hold roughly 15% of the sample.

Including the terminal cysteine and phenylalanine, the CDR3 comprises 19 residues. Only CDR3 DNA is held: 57 bases, read in frame from base 1. The CDR1 and CDR2 encoded by the germline V gene are SNHLY and FYNNEI. The germline V and J ends show losses of 0 bases and 1 base respectively, and no gene match explains 13 bases of the junction. About this clone: This receptor's antigen is unknown. No much larger clonotype is one base removed from it; base qualities were not supplied.

Paper-wide results and their limitations: In both patients and mice, T cells from blood and spleen picked up only a limited part of the TCR repertoire that was detected in tissues. Within patients, how anatomically similar tissues were was a major factor shaping TCR repertoire composition, regardless of disease or transplant status. A small and clinically heterogeneous patient cohort was studied, and sampling depth was acknowledged as a limitation. Not many T cell clones showed up in more than one patient, yet clustering based on motifs uncovered repertoire signatures that were shared across patients in a tissue-specific way. The study did not establish which tissue TCRs were alloreactive or antigen-specific, and some clones may have been host cells that persisted.

What the time point label conveys for this sample: human tissue collected at research (rapid) autopsy. Over an approximately three-year period, a research-autopsy study prospectively enrolled about seven adult allo-HCT recipients who had steroid-refractory GVHD. Gastrointestinal GVHD was present in all GVHD patients, several lines of GVHD-directed therapy were administered to all GVHD patients, and skin involvement was additionally present in several GVHD patients. After a median post-mortem interval of roughly 9 hours, autopsy tissues were collected, including GI sites from esophagus to rectum, liver, skin, and lymphoid organs such as spleen. Each autopsy specimen was cut in two, with one portion flash-frozen in liquid nitrogen and the remainder formalin-fixed, and the outer muscle layers of GI specimens were removed. Genomic DNA was extracted from frozen tissues using the Mag-Bind Blood & Tissue DNA HDQ 96 Kit on a Chemagic 360 or the DNeasy Blood & Tissue Kit. Because of concern about red blood cell contamination, extracted DNA was further purified using the Genomic DNA Clean & Concentrator-25 kit.

This TCR was sampled from a female patient aged 35-70 years with steroid-refractory graft-versus-host disease after an allogeneic stem cell transplant. In transplant recipients, some T cells may be of donor rather than host origin. This chain is built from TRBV2 and TRBJ2-7; 9 middle bases align to TRBD2. The source material was esophageal tissue, sampled at autopsy. In nucleotides, the sequence is TGTGCCAGCAGTGAAGCGCTTCTCGGACTAGCGAGAGGATCCTACGAGCAGTACTTC. This encodes CASSEALLGLARGSYEQYF. The variable domain in full, with residues beyond the CDR3 obtained from the reference TRBV2 and TRBJ2-7 genes, is EPEVTQTPSHQVTQMGQEVILRCVPISNHLYFYWYRQILGQKVEFLVSFYNNEISEKSEIFDDQFSVERPDGSNFTLKIRSTKLEDSAMYFCASSEALLGLARGSYEQYFGPGTRLTVT.